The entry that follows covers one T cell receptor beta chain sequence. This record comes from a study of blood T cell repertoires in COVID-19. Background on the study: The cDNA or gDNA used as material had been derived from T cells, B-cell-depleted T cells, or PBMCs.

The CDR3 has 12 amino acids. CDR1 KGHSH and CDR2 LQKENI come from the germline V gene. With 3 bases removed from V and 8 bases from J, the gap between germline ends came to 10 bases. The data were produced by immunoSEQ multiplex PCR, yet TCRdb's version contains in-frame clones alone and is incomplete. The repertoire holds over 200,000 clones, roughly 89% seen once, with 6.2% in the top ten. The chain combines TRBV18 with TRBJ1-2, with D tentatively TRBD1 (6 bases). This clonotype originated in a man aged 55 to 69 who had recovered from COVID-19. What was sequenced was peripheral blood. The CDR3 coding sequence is TGTGCCAGCTCACCGACAGGTGGCGGCTACACCTTC. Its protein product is CASSPTGGGYTF.